What follows are 3 T cell receptor beta chains derived from one specimen sequenced in a study of blood T cell repertoires in COVID-19. Assay used: immunoSEQ multiplex PCR; TCRdb lists only in-frame clones, some missing. Seen here are around 700,000 clones, 85% to 90% observed once, and the top ten hold roughly 0.26%. Sequenced: peripheral blood. The receptors originated from a woman aged 18-35 years with acute or convalescent COVID-19.

The rearrangement links TRBV29-1 to TRBJ1-2; D is possibly TRBD1 (6 bases). The CDR3 runs to 11 residues. Germline lookup yields CDR1 SQVTM and CDR2 ANQGSEA. Trimming removed 7 bases at V and 4 bases at J, with 10 bases between. For the CDR3, the DNA is TGCAGCGGCGTGACAGGCTATGGCTACACCTTC. Its protein is CSGVTGYGYTF.

The V gene is TRBV7-9, the J gene TRBJ1-2; D gene unclear. The V end lost 1 base, the J end lost 2 bases, and 11 bases lay between the germline ends. The CDR3 totals 15 residues. CDR1 and CDR2 from the germline V gene are SEHNR and FQNEAQ (reference sequence). CDR3 protein: CASSLGGGANYGYTF. In DNA, the CDR3 is TGTGCCAGCAGCTTAGGGGGAGGAGCCAACTATGGCTACACCTTC.

In this sample, this clone turned up once. The rearrangement links TRBV9 to TRBJ2-3; 9 nucleotides align to TRBD2. The V gene's germline CDR1 is SGDLS and CDR2 YYNGEE. The CDR3 contains 16 residues. Trimming cost V 3 bases and J 1 base; bases outside gene matches: 6. The CDR3: CASSDSGGQGTDTQYF. The CDR3 DNA reads as TGTGCCAGCAGCGATAGCGGGGGCCAAGGCACAGATACGCAGTATTTT.